This T cell receptor (beta chain) was captured by sequencing in a study of cytomegalovirus exposure and HLA in healthy donors. V was clipped by 2 bases and J by 15 bases; unmatched bases: 13. The germline V gene encodes CDR1 MDHEN and CDR2 SYDVKM. There are 14 residues in the CDR3. Primers included in the PCR were 60 Vbeta and 13 Jbeta primers. Sequencing used immunoSEQ multiplex PCR; TCRdb keeps in-frame clones, though not all of them. The data hold 150,000 to 200,000 clones, with roughly 85% observed a single time. The sequencing input was PBMCs. This receptor was obtained from a woman between 45 and 60 years old in good health and CMV-seropositive. The V and J genes are TRBV28 and TRBJ1-5; 7 bases fit TRBD1. The CDR3 protein is CASSLPLFDRERHF. The DNA for the CDR3 is TGTGCCAGCAGTTTACCCCTGTTCGACAGGGAAAGGCATTTT.